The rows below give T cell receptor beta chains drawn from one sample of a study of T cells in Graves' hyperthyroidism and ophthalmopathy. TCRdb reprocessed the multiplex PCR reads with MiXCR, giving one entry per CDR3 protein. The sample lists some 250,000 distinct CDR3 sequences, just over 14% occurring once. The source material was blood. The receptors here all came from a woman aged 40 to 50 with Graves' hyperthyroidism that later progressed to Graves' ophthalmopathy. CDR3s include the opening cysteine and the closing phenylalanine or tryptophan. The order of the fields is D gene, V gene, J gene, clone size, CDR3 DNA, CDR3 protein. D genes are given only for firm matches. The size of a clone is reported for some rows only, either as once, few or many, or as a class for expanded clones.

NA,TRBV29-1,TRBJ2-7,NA,TGCAGCCACGACAGTGAGGATACCTACGAGCAGTACTTC,CSHDSEDTYEQYF
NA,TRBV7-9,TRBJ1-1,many,TGTGCCAGCAGCTCTGGGACCGATCCTGAAGCTTTCTTT,CASSSGTDPEAFF
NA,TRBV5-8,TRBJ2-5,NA,TGTGCCAGCAGCTTGGTGGAGGCAGTAGTCCAAGAGACCCAGTACTTC,CASSLVEAVVQETQYF
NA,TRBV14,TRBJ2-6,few,TGTGCCAGCAGCCCGGATGGGGCGGCCAGGGTAGAGATTGCTGGGGCCAACGTCCTGACTTTC,CASSPDGAARVEIAGANVLTF
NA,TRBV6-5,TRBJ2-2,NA,TGTGCCAGCAGTTACAGGACCGGGGAGCTGTTTTTT,CASSYRTGELFF
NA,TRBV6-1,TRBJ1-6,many,TGTGCCAGCAGTGAAGCCCCAGGCCTGGGTTCACCCCTCCACTTT,CASSEAPGLGSPLHF
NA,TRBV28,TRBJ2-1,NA,TGTGCCAGCAGTCTTCGTGGGGCGGAATACAATGAGCAGTTCTTC,CASSLRGAEYNEQFF
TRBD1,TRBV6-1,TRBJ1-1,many,TGTGCCAGCAGTGACCCGCCCGGGACAGGCACGAATTTGAACACTGAAGCTTTCTTT,CASSDPPGTGTNLNTEAFF
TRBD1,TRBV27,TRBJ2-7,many,TGTGCCAGCAGTCCACTTGACAGGGACTCCTACGAGCAGTACTTC,CASSPLDRDSYEQYF
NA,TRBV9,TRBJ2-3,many,TGTGCCAGCAGCGTAGGAACTAGCACAGATACGCAGTATTTT,CASSVGTSTDTQYF
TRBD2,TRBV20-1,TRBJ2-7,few,TGCAGTGCTCCGGGGGGGGGTTACGAGCAGTACTTC,CSAPGGGYEQYF
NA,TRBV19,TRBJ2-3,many,TGTGCCAGTAGTAATCAGAACACAGATACGCAGTATTTT,CASSNQNTDTQYF
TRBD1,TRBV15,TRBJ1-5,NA,TGTGCCACCGGAAAACAGGGGAGTTCGGCCCAGCATTTT,CATGKQGSSAQHF
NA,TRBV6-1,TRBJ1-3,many,TGTGCCAGCAGGGTCTACAGATCCTCTGGAAACACCATATATTTT,CASRVYRSSGNTIYF
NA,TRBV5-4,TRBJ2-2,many,TGTGCCAGCAGCCGGGGTCCCGGGGAGCTGTTTTTT,CASSRGPGELFF
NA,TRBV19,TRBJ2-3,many,TGTGCCAGTAGCCACAGGGTTAGCACAGATACGCAGTATTTT,CASSHRVSTDTQYF
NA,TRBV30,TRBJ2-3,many,TGTGCCTGGAGTTTTGGCGGGAACACAGATACGCAGTATTTT,CAWSFGGNTDTQYF
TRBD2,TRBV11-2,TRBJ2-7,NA,TGTGCCAGCAGCGAATATGGACTAGCGCTCTCCTACGAGCAGTACTTC,CASSEYGLALSYEQYF
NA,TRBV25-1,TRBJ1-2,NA,TGTGCCAGCACCGACCGATGGACCCATGACGGCTACACCTTC,CASTDRWTHDGYTF
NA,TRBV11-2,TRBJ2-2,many,TGTGCCAGCAGCGAAAACTCGGGGGCGGTGGGCACCGGGGAGCTGTTTTTT,CASSENSGAVGTGELFF
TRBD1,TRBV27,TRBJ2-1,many,TGTGCCAGCAGCCCGGACAGGGGCCGCATGAATGAGCAGTTCTTC,CASSPDRGRMNEQFF
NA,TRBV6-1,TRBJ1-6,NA,TGTGCCAGCAGTGAAGCAGGACTTTCACCCCTCCACTTT,CASSEAGLSPLHF
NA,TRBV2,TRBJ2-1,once,TGTGCCAGCAGGTCCCTGACAGGACCCCTCTCCTACAATGAGCAGTTCTTC,CASRSLTGPLSYNEQFF